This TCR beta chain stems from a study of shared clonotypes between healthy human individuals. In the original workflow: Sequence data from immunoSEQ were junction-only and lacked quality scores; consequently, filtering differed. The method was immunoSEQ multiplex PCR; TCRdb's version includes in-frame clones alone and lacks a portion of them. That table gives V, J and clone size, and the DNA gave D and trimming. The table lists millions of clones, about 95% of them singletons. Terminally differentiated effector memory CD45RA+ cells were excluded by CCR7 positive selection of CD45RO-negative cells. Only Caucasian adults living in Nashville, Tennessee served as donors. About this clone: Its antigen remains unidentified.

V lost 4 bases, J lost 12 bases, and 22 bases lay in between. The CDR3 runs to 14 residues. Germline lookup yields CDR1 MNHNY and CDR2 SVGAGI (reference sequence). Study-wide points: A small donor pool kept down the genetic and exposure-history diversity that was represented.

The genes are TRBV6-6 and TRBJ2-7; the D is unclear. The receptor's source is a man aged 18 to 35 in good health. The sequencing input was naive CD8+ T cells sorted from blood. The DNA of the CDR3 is TGTGCCAGCAGTTCGGACGGAATCCCAGTTAGTGGGTACTTC. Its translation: CASSSDGIPVSGYF.